The subject of this entry is one T cell receptor beta chain. No antigen is known for it. This sample was taken from a study of vaccination and CD4 T cells after COVID-19. On the study more broadly: Once diagnosed, patients had post-COVID samples drawn a median 101 days later (range 35 to 161).

Trimming took 3 bases from V and 5 from J, leaving 14 bases between them. The CDR3 has 14 residues. The germline V gene has CDR1 SGHAT and CDR2 FQNNGV. Cultured CD4+ T cell DNA was sequenced using the Oncomine TCR Beta short-read assay. TCRdb used MiXCR to reprocess the PCR reads, holding one entry per CDR3 protein. The sample holds about 13,000 distinct CDR3 sequences, about three fifths seen once. Overall study findings and caveats: Vaccine-specific clones in convalescent patients were spike mono-reactive in 304 of 307 cases.

As for treatment: roughly ten-day PBMC culture with coronavirus spike peptide pools or control peptides (ViraFEST assay). All positive PCR tests were dated between March and December 2020, predating US Alpha, Beta and Delta variants. The source is a human donor who had recovered from COVID-19. The sequenced sample consisted of CD4+ T cells from blood, cultured in vitro. This chain connects TRBV11-2 to TRBJ2-7; TRBD1 is a possible D gene (6 bases). The CDR3 coding sequence is TGTGCCAGCAGCTTGGGGGCGGCCTCGGACGAGCAGTACTTC. Translating it yields CASSLGAASDEQYF.